The 20 T cell receptor beta chains below were found in one sample sequenced in a study of response to subunit inactivated influenza vaccine. TCRdb processed the RT-PCR reads anew with MiXCR; each CDR3 protein has one entry. Found here are approximately 480,000 distinct CDR3 sequences, roughly 9.8% of them singletons; the top ten hold roughly 12%. The sample here was PBMCs from blood, taken roughly 45 days after vaccination. Source of these receptors: a man aged 45 to 65 who received an inactivated influenza vaccine.

This clonotype was seen a few times. The chain has TRBV19 and TRBJ2-4, with 9 bases that match TRBD1. J was trimmed by 7 bases and V by 6 bases; bases with no gene match: 7. Germline V CDR1 and CDR2: LNHDA, SQIVND (reference sequence). The CDR3 has 14 amino acids. CDR3 nucleotides: TGTGCCAGTAGCGGGACAGGGAATATGAACATTCAGTACTTC. It translates to CASSGTGNMNIQYF.

This clonotype was picked up a small number of times. This chain uses TRBV7-9 with TRBJ2-2, with TRBD2 matching 12 bases. The CDR3 spans 15 residues. V lost 5 bases and J lost 5; bases outside the gene matches: 3. Germline V lookup: CDR1 SEHNR, CDR2 FQNEAQ (reference sequence). The CDR3 is CASSRTSGETGELFF. CDR3 DNA: TGTGCCAGCAGCCGGACTAGCGGGGAAACCGGGGAGCTGTTTTTT.

There are a few counts of this clonotype. The gene calls are TRBV20-1 and TRBJ2-3; no reliable D call. CDR3 length: 14 residues. From germline, CDR1 is DFQATT and CDR2 SNEGSKA (reference sequence). Between the trimmed V and J ends, which lost 0 bases and 2 bases, there was a span of 9 bases. The CDR3 region has the DNA TGCAGTGCTAGAGATTATATTAACACAGATACGCAGTATTTT. This codes for CSARDYINTDTQYF.

This clonotype was counted a few times. This chain uses TRBV6-5 with TRBJ2-7, with D perhaps TRBD2 (5 bases). Germline assignment: CDR1 MNHEY and CDR2 SVGAGI. Trimming removed 0 bases at V and 2 bases at J, with 11 bases between. CDR3 length equals 15 residues. The CDR3 nucleotides read TGTGCCAGCAGTTACTCGAGTGGGAGTACCTACGAGCAGTACTTC. Translating gives CASSYSSGSTYEQYF.

This clonotype was counted at least ten times. The rearrangement joins TRBV20-1 to TRBJ2-1; TRBD2 matches 8 bases. The CDR3 length is 14 residues. Germline V gene sequence: CDR1 DFQATT, CDR2 SNEGSKA (reference sequence). The ends lost 4 bases at V and 1 base at J; junction bases unmatched: 3. The CDR3 here is CSAKTSESYNEQFF. In DNA, the CDR3 is TGCAGTGCTAAGACTAGCGAATCCTACAATGAGCAGTTCTTC.

The sample holds a few counts of this clonotype. The chain joins TRBV12-3 or TRBV12-4 to TRBJ2-3, with 7 bases lining up with TRBD2. The CDR3 runs to 15 residues. V lost 3 bases to trimming and J lost 2 bases; unmatched junction nucleotides: 5. Here the CDR3 DNA reads TGTGCCAGCAGTTTTCTCAGCGGGGTCACAGATACGCAGTATTTT. Its protein is CASSFLSGVTDTQYF.

In this sample, this clonotype turned up a few times. The V call is TRBV5-5, the J call TRBJ2-1; no clear D gene. Deletions cut 6 bases from V and 9 bases from J, with 25 bases between. The germline V gene has CDR1 SGHKS and CDR2 YYEKEE (reference sequence). The CDR3 loop spans 16 amino acids. The CDR3 DNA reads as TGTGCCAGCACCCTGCGACGAGGTAATATAGATGGTGAGCAGTTCTTC. Amino acids: CASTLRRGNIDGEQFF.

This clonotype occurred many times. V gene TRBV5-1 combines with J gene TRBJ1-2; TRBD1 aligns across 10 bases. The CDR3 extends over 16 amino acids. V was pared by 0 bases and J by 3 bases, with 5 bases of the junction left unmatched. Germline V gene lookup returns CDR1 SGHRS and CDR2 YFSETQ. This CDR3 reads CASSLVGQGTYYGYTF. CDR3 DNA: TGCGCCAGCAGCTTGGTGGGACAGGGGACTTACTATGGCTACACCTTC.

There are a few counts of this clonotype. V and J are TRBV6-2 or TRBV6-3 and TRBJ1-4, with 7 nucleotides matching TRBD1. The CDR3 is 15 amino acids. CDR1 is MNHEY and CDR2 is SVGEGT in the germline V gene. The junction had 4 bases not matched to a gene; V was cut back by 6 bases and J by 0 bases. The CDR3 DNA sequence: TGTGCCAGCAGCAGGGACAGCGCAACTAATGAAAAACTGTTTTTT. Its protein is CASSRDSATNEKLFF.

This chain links TRBV7-9 with TRBJ1-5, with 7 bases fitting TRBD1. The CDR3 is made up of 14 amino acids. In germline, CDR1 is SEHNR, CDR2 FQNEAQ (reference sequence). V gave up 5 bases and J gave up 2 bases; unmatched junction bases: 3. The CDR3 reads CASSRDSRNQPQHF. The CDR3 DNA follows: TGTGCCAGCAGCCGGGACAGCCGCAATCAGCCCCAGCATTTT.

The chain links TRBV28 to TRBJ2-1; no firm D call. The CDR3 runs 13 residues. In germline, CDR1 is MDHEN, CDR2 SYDVKM. Trimming took off 3 bases at V and 4 bases at J, with 7 bases between the two ends. The CDR3 nucleotides are TGTGCCAGCAGTTTGTTGAGGTACAATGAGCAGTTCTTC. Amino acids: CASSLLRYNEQFF.

This clonotype was detected only a few times. The chain combines TRBV20-1 with TRBJ2-5; 13 positions agree with TRBD2. With V trimmed by 6 bases and J by 4 bases, 5 bases remained unmatched. CDR3 length equals 14 residues. The germline CDR1 and CDR2 sequences are DFQATT and SNEGSKA (reference sequence). CDR3 in amino acids: CSAGLAGIPETQYF. As DNA, the CDR3 is TGCAGTGCGGGACTAGCGGGAATCCCAGAGACCCAGTACTTC.

This chain links TRBV12-3 or TRBV12-4 with TRBJ2-1; D is undetermined. Trimming cost V 2 bases and J 10 bases, with 12 bases left between them. This CDR3 spans 13 amino acids. CDR3 in amino acids: CASSLREGKEQFF. In DNA form, the CDR3 reads TGTGCCAGCAGTTTAAGAGAAGGGAAAGAGCAGTTCTTC.

This clonotype was recorded many times. V usage is TRBV12-3 or TRBV12-4 and J usage is TRBJ1-2; no firm D call. This CDR3 is 13 amino acids long. V lost 6 bases, J lost 1 base, and 9 bases lay in between. This CDR3 reads CASSRSDNYGYTF. The CDR3 region has the DNA TGTGCCAGCAGCAGGAGCGATAACTATGGCTACACCTTC.

This chain uses TRBV6-2 or TRBV6-3 with TRBJ2-7; 10 bases match TRBD1. CDR1 is MNHEY and CDR2 is SVGEGT in the germline V gene. V lost 7 bases, J lost 2 bases, and 5 bases stayed unmatched. This CDR3 has 14 amino acids. CDR3 residues: CASIKGTGAYEQYF. CDR3 bases: TGTGCCAGCATAAAAGGGACAGGGGCCTACGAGCAGTACTTC.

This clonotype appeared many times. This chain connects TRBV7-2 to TRBJ1-5, with D unclear. Germline V gene data show CDR1 as SGHTA and CDR2 as FQGNSA. The V and J ends lost 5 bases and 2 bases respectively, with 7 bases between them. The CDR3 spans 13 residues. Written as DNA, the CDR3 is TGTGCCAGCAGCACCCGGGGCAATCAGCCCCAGCATTTT. This encodes CASSTRGNQPQHF. The complete variable domain, with remaining parts taken from reference TRBV7-2 and TRBJ1-5, reads GAGVSQSPSNKVTEKGKDVELRCDPISGHTALYWYRQSLGQGLEFLIYFQGNSAPDKSGLPSDRFSAERTGGSVSTLTIQRTQQEDSAVYLCASSTRGNQPQHFGDGTRLSIL.

This clonotype appeared a few times. The chain employs TRBV20-1 and TRBJ2-7; D gene ambiguous. The CDR3 totals 13 residues. CDR1 DFQATT and CDR2 SNEGSKA come from the germline V gene (reference sequence). V lost 3 bases, J lost 2 bases, and 11 bases lay in between. Here the CDR3 DNA reads TGCAGTGCTAGTGCTGGTCCCACCTACGAGCAGTACTTC. Encoded protein: CSASAGPTYEQYF.

This clonotype occurred many times. V usage is TRBV7-6 and J usage is TRBJ2-7; 15 positions match TRBD2. CDR3 length equals 18 residues. Germline V gene lookup returns CDR1 SGHVS and CDR2 FNYEAQ. J gave up 0 bases and V 5 bases, and 8 bases lay outside the gene matches. For the CDR3, the DNA is TGTGCCAGCAGCCCGTTTCGGACTAGCGGGAGGGCCTCCTACGAGCAGTACTTC. Its protein product is CASSPFRTSGRASYEQYF.

In its sample, this clonotype was seen many times. This chain uses TRBV15 with TRBJ2-7; possible D gene TRBD2, 5 bases. The CDR3 runs 13 residues. The germline CDR1 and CDR2 sequences are LNHNV and YYDKDF (reference sequence). V was pared by 3 bases and J by 7 bases, with 13 bases between. The CDR3 loop reads CATSRGNRLEQYF. The CDR3 nucleotides are TGTGCCACCAGCAGGGGAAACCGACTAGAGCAGTACTTC.

The V gene is TRBV6-5, the J gene TRBJ2-5; D remains ambiguous. The CDR3 contains 13 residues. CDR1 MNHEY and CDR2 SVGAGI come from the germline V gene. V gave up 0 bases and J gave up 3 bases, with 5 bases separating them. DNA for the CDR3: TGTGCCAGCAGTTACTCGCCAAAAGAGACCCAGTACTTC. It codes for CASSYSPKETQYF.